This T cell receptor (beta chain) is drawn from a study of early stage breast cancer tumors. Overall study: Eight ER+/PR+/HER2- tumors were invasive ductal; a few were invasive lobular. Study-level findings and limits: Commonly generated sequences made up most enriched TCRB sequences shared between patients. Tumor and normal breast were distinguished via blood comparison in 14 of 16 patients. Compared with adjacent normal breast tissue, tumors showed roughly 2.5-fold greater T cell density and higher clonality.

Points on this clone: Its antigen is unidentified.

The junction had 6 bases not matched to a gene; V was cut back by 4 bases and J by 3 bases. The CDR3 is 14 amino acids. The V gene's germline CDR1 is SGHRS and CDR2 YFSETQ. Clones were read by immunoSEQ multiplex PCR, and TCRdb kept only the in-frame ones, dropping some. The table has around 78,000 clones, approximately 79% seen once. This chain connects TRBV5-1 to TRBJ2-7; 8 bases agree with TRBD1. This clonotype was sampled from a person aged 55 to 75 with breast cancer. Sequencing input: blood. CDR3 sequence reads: CASSILQGGYEQYF. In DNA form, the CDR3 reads TGCGCCAGCAGCATACTACAGGGGGGCTACGAGCAGTACTTC.